What follows are 19 T cell receptor beta chains derived from one specimen sequenced in a study of technical replicates of blood from several donors. Repertoires were generated with immunoSEQ multiplex PCR, while TCRdb's copy carries only in-frame clones and drops some. The profile shows roughly 80,000 clones, approximately 94% of them singletons. The sample was T cells isolated from PBMCs. Source of these receptors: a human donor in good health.

CDR3 residues: CASNTGGTDTQYF. In DNA, the CDR3 is TGTGCCAGCAATACAGGGGGCACAGATACGCAGTATTTT. This sequence joins TRBV19 and TRBJ2-3; 7 bases fit TRBD1. With V trimmed by 9 bases and J by 1 base, 4 bases remained unmatched. The CDR3 covers 13 residues. Germline values: CDR1 LNHDA, CDR2 SQIVND (reference sequence).

As concerns this clone: At one end, the junction sequence differs from germline, possibly due to a read error. The chain recombines TRBV29-1 with TRBJ2-7; D gene uncertain. The CDR3 length is 12 residues. Germline V CDR1 and CDR2: SQVTM, ANQGSEA. The CDR3 region is CSFEVGSYEQYF. In DNA, the CDR3 is TGCAGCTTTGAGGTCGGGTCCTACGAGCAGTACTTC.

The V call is TRBV29-1, the J call TRBJ2-2; the D gene is possibly TRBD1 (5 bases). CDR3 length equals 13 residues. Trimming removed 6 bases from V and 1 base from J, with 9 bases in between. CDR1 SQVTM and CDR2 ANQGSEA come from the germline V gene. Here the CDR3 reads CSVRGQNTGELFF. CDR3 nucleotide sequence: TGCAGCGTCCGTGGACAGAACACCGGGGAGCTGTTTTTT.

V usage is TRBV28 and J usage is TRBJ2-1, with TRBD2 identical over 9 bases. The CDR3 totals 12 residues. V shed 7 bases and J 14 bases; nucleotides not matched to a gene: 9. Germline V gene sequence: CDR1 MDHEN, CDR2 SYDVKM. CDR3: CASTSEREAEFF. In nucleotides, the CDR3 is TGTGCCAGCACCAGTGAGCGGGAGGCCGAGTTCTTC. Using reference TRBV28 and TRBJ2-1 for the parts outside the CDR3, the full variable domain is DVKVTQSSRYLVKRTGEKVFLECVQDMDHENMFWYRQDPGLGLRLIYFSYDVKMKEKGDIPEGYSVSREKKERFSLILESASTNQTSMYLCASTSEREAEFFGPGTRLTVL.

The chain uses TRBV7-9 and TRBJ1-4; TRBD1 is a possible D gene (5 bases). Trimming took off 5 bases at V and 0 bases at J, with 10 bases between the two ends. There are 15 residues in the CDR3. Germline V gene data show CDR1 as SEHNR and CDR2 as FQNEAQ (reference sequence). CDR3 nucleotides: TGTGCCAGCAGCGCCAAGGGGTCAACTAATGAAAAACTGTTTTTT. Its translation is CASSAKGSTNEKLFF.

CDR3 coding DNA: TGTGCCAGCAGCTTTCAGACAGGGAATCAGCCCCAGCATTTT. As protein: CASSFQTGNQPQHF. This chain links TRBV7-2 with TRBJ1-5, with TRBD1 matching over 7 bases. J was trimmed by 4 bases and V by 3 bases; bases with no gene match: 3. CDR3 length equals 14 residues. The germline V gene has CDR1 SGHTA and CDR2 FQGNSA.

V usage is TRBV5-4 and J usage is TRBJ2-7, with D possibly matching TRBD2 (5 bases). Trimming removed 0 bases from V and 4 bases from J, with 8 bases in between. Germline V gene lookup returns CDR1 SGHNT and CDR2 YYREEE (reference sequence). The CDR3 is 13 residues long. The CDR3, as DNA: TGTGCCAGCAGCTTGGAACTAGAATACGAGCAGTACTTC. This gives the protein CASSLELEYEQYF.

For the CDR3, the DNA is TGCGCCAGCAGCTTGGGGAGGGACTCCCATGAAAAACTGTTTTTT. The encoded protein is CASSLGRDSHEKLFF. The chain couples TRBV5-1 to TRBJ1-4, with a possible D match to TRBD1 (5 bases). The CDR3 has 15 residues. The germline V gene encodes CDR1 SGHRS and CDR2 YFSETQ. V lost 0 bases and J 6 bases, leaving 12 bases between the germline ends.

The V gene is TRBV29-1, the J gene TRBJ2-5; maybe TRBD1 (6 bases). The CDR3 length is 13 residues. V was clipped by 4 bases and J by 1 base, with 10 bases between them. Per germline, CDR1 SQVTM and CDR2 ANQGSEA. CDR3 coding DNA: TGCAGCGTTGGGTCCAGGGGCCAAGAGACCCAGTACTTC. It encodes CSVGSRGQETQYF.

This clone was recorded once. The genes are TRBV6-5 and TRBJ2-5; 8 bases agree with TRBD2. This CDR3 region has 13 residues. V was clipped by 4 bases and J by 5 bases; unmatched bases: 3. Per the germline V gene, CDR1 is MNHEY and CDR2 is SVGAGI. CDR3 sequence reads: CASSWGLVETQYF. The CDR3 nucleotides read TGTGCCAGCAGTTGGGGACTAGTTGAGACCCAGTACTTC.

This chain uses TRBV9 with TRBJ2-2; maybe TRBD2 (5 bases). This CDR3 is 12 amino acids long. V gave up 4 bases and J gave up 6 bases, with 7 bases separating them. Germline-derived CDR1 and CDR2 are SGDLS and YYNGEE. CDR3 in amino acids: CASSNSAGELFF. CDR3 DNA: TGTGCCAGCAGCAATAGCGCCGGGGAGCTGTTTTTT.

The J gene is TRBJ2-1, the V gene TRBV29-1; D is perhaps TRBD1 (6 bases). This CDR3 contains 15 residues. Germline CDR1 SQVTM, CDR2 ANQGSEA. The V end lost 0 bases, the J end lost 6 bases, and 15 bases lay between the germline ends. The CDR3 reads CSVEDNRGWRNEQFF. The CDR3 region has the DNA TGCAGCGTTGAAGACAATAGGGGGTGGCGCAATGAGCAGTTCTTC.

The table lists this clone with a few counts. J is TRBJ1-3 and V is TRBV30; 7 nucleotides agree with TRBD1. CDR1 is GTSNPN and CDR2 is SVGIG in the germline V gene (reference sequence). The junction had 8 bases not matched to a gene; V was cut back by 2 bases and J by 7 bases. The CDR3 has 14 amino acids. The CDR3 DNA reads as TGTGCCTGGAGTCCGCTCGGACAGGTGAACACCATATATTTT. Translation: CAWSPLGQVNTIYF.

The chain uses TRBV4-2 and TRBJ1-4; D remains ambiguous. Germline-derived CDR1 and CDR2 are LGHNA and YNFKEQ. This CDR3 region has 18 residues. The V and J ends lost 0 bases and 0 bases respectively, with 14 bases between them. The CDR3 sequence: CASSQEGPGFATNEKLFF. The CDR3 coding sequence is TGTGCCAGCAGCCAAGAAGGGCCGGGATTTGCAACTAATGAAAAACTGTTTTTT.

V gene TRBV27 combines with J gene TRBJ1-1; tentatively, D is TRBD1 (6 bases). The V end was cut by 5 bases, the J end by 4 bases, with 17 bases between. Germline V gives CDR1 MNHEY, CDR2 SMNVEV (reference sequence). The CDR3 extends over 15 amino acids. DNA for the CDR3: TGTGCCAGCAGTCCGGGGGGGCGCTTGGGCACTGAAGCTTTCTTT. This codes for CASSPGGRLGTEAFF.

The gene calls are TRBV4-1 and TRBJ2-7; 11 positions match TRBD2. The CDR3 spans 16 residues. Germline trimming cut 1 base from V and 4 bases from J; bases unmatched to any gene: 6. CDR1 and CDR2 (germline): MGHRA, YSYEKL. The CDR3 here is CASSQGSGRARYEQYF. The CDR3, as DNA: TGCGCCAGCAGCCAAGGTAGCGGGAGGGCCAGGTACGAGCAGTACTTC.

V gene TRBV2 combines with J gene TRBJ1-3; D remains ambiguous. The germline V and J ends were trimmed by 3 bases and 5 bases, with 8 bases remaining between them. This CDR3 is 13 amino acids long. Germline CDR1 SNHLY, CDR2 FYNNEI. The CDR3 DNA reads TGTGCCAGCAGTGATGACAACCGAAACACCATATATTTT. Its protein is CASSDDNRNTIYF.

This chain joins TRBV6-5 and TRBJ1-5; 9 positions match TRBD1. The CDR3 has 16 residues. Germline V gene data show CDR1 as MNHEY and CDR2 as SVGAGI. V lost 4 bases, J lost 5 bases, and 9 bases stayed unmatched. The CDR3 region is CASSSFGQGKYQPQHF. The CDR3 DNA follows: TGTGCCAGCAGTTCGTTCGGACAGGGGAAATATCAGCCCCAGCATTTT.

This rearrangement joins TRBV30 to TRBJ2-7, with D maybe TRBD1 (5 bases). V was clipped by 8 bases and J by 3 bases, with 17 bases between them. The germline V gene encodes CDR1 GTSNPN and CDR2 SVGIG (reference sequence). The CDR3 covers 13 residues. Here the CDR3 reads CAGTQAGLYEQYF. CDR3 in DNA: TGTGCCGGAACCCAGGCAGGGCTCTACGAGCAGTACTTC.